This T cell receptor beta chain was recorded in a study of T cells in Graves' hyperthyroidism and ophthalmopathy. V lost 4 bases to trimming and J lost 4 bases, with 5 bases between them. The CDR3 is made up of 11 amino acids. Germline CDR1 is DFQATT and CDR2 is SNEGSKA (reference sequence). The sample holds many counts of this clonotype. Its antigen is currently unknown. Graves' hyperthyroidism was deemed stable given no ophthalmopathy progression within 18 months. Thyroid ultrasound and orbital computed tomography, with clinical symptoms and serum thyroxine and TRAb, informed diagnoses. The source material, RNA transcripts, was used to amplify TCR beta CDR3 regions. The HTBI primer set served for first-round RT-PCR of the TCR CDR3. TCRdb ran MiXCR on the multiplex PCR reads and lists one entry per CDR3 protein. The repertoire holds some 500,000 distinct CDR3 sequences, with over 13% as singletons.

Study-wide results and limits: Blood also showed most of the thyroid clonotypes that were expanded above 0.001.

This TCR was sampled from a woman in her late teens or twenties with Graves' hyperthyroidism. The sequencing sample was made of blood. The V call is TRBV20-1, the J call TRBJ2-1; no clear D. The CDR3 reads CSAINYNEQFF. As DNA, the CDR3 is TGCAGTGCTATAAATTACAATGAGCAGTTCTTC.